Sequencing of this T cell receptor (beta chain) was carried out in a study of T cells in Graves' hyperthyroidism and ophthalmopathy. This clonotype was observed at least ten times. Its antigen is not known. The study included ophthalmopathy patients with Clinical Activity Score at least 3, NOSPECS grade at least 4 and duration under 3 months. PBMCs were collected from an approximately 9.5 ml volume of fresh peripheral blood. This CDR3 comprises 14 residues. Trimming removed 7 bases at V and 2 bases at J, with 14 bases between. Template material for amplifying TCR beta CDR3 regions consisted of RNA transcripts. The primer set for the first-round RT-PCR of the TCR CDR3 was HTBI. MiXCR, run by TCRdb on the multiplex PCR reads, gives a single entry per CDR3 protein. The sample has about 520,000 distinct CDR3 sequences, around 24% seen once. Regarding the study as a whole: A 13 V-J signature model discriminated ophthalmopathy versus stable hyperthyroidism.

The origin of this receptor is a woman under 40 with Graves' ophthalmopathy. Input material: blood. The V and J genes are TRBV12-3 or TRBV12-4 and TRBJ2-5; D might be TRBD1 or TRBD2, each matching 5 bases. The CDR3 region has the DNA TGTGCCAGCAACACCCGGGGCCATCAAGAGACCCAGTACTTC. As protein: CASNTRGHQETQYF.